This record concerns one TCR beta chain sequence. TCR cDNA received a 3' ligated oligonucleotide that carried a UMI. This specimen belongs to a study of naive and memory T cell subsets. The SP2 primer and nested alpha and beta constant region primers amplified ligated cDNA in four rounds. TCRdb itself ran the 5' RACE reads through MiXCR, one entry per CDR3 protein. The sample has about 59,000 distinct CDR3 sequences; around 8% are singletons. The V segment lost 2 bases and the J segment 7 bases; nucleotides outside the gene matches: 7. CDR1 MNHEY and CDR2 SMNVEV come from the germline V gene (reference sequence). This CDR3 has 15 residues.

The chain links TRBV27 to TRBJ2-4, with 8 bases identical to TRBD2. This TCR came from a female donor in good health. The DNA for the CDR3 is TGTGCCAGCAGTTTAGCGGGAGGAGGGAGGAACATTCAGTACTTC. Residues: CASSLAGGGRNIQYF.